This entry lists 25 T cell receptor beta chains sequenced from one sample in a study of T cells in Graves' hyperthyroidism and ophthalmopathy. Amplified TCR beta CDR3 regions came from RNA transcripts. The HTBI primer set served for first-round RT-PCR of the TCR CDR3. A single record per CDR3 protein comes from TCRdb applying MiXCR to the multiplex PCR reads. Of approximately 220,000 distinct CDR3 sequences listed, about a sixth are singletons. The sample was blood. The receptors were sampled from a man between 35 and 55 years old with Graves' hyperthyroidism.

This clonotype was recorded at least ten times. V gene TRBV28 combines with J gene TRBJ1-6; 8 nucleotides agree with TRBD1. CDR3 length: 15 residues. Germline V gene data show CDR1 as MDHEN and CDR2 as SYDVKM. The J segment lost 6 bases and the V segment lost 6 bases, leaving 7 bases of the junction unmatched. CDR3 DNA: TGTGCCAGCAGCCCACAGGGGGAGGGTAATTCACCCCTCCACTTT. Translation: CASSPQGEGNSPLHF.

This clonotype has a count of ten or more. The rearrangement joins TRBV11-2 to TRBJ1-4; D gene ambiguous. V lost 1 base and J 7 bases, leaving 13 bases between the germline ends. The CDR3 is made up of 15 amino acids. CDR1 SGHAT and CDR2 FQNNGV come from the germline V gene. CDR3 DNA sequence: TGTGCCAGCAGCTTAGTAGGCAGCGCCGCTGAAAAACTGTTTTTT. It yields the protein CASSLVGSAAEKLFF.

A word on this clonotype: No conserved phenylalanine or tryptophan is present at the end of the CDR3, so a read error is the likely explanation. CDR3 DNA sequence: TGTGCCAGCTCGCCCTCAGGCCAAGAGACCCAGTACTCC. Translation gives CASSPSGQETQYS. V usage is TRBV18 and J usage is TRBJ2-5; D is ambiguous. CDR1 is KGHSH and CDR2 is LQKENI in the germline V gene. V lost 6 bases to trimming and J lost 1 base, with 9 bases between them. The CDR3 consists of 13 residues.

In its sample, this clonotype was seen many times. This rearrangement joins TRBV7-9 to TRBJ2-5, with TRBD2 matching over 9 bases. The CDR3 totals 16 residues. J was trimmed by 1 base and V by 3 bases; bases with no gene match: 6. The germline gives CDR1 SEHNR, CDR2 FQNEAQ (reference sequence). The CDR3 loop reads CASSLGAGGSQETQYF. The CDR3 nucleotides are TGTGCCAGCAGCTTGGGAGCGGGGGGATCCCAAGAGACCCAGTACTTC. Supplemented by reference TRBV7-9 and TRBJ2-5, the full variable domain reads DTGVSQNPRHKITKRGQNVTFRCDPISEHNRLYWYRQTLGQGPEFLTYFQNEAQLEKSRLLSDRFSAERPKGSFSTLEIQRTEQGDSAMYLCASSLGAGGSQETQYFGPGTRLLVL.

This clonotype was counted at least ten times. DNA for the CDR3: TGTGCCAGCAGCTTGGGTGGGGGGGAAGAGACCCAGTACTTC. Its translation is CASSLGGGEETQYF. The chain carries TRBV5-5 and TRBJ2-5; 7 nucleotides match TRBD2. CDR1 is SGHKS and CDR2 is YYEKEE in the germline V gene (reference sequence). This CDR3 is 14 amino acids long. With 0 bases clipped from V and 3 bases from J, the junction kept 2 bases outside the gene matches. The full variable domain, with the rest looked up from reference TRBV5-5 and TRBJ2-5, is DAGVTQSPTHLIKTRGQQVTLRCSPISGHKSVSWYQQVLGQGPQFIFQYYEKEERGRGNFPDRFSARQFPNYSSELNVNALLLGDSALYLCASSLGGGEETQYFGPGTRLLVL.

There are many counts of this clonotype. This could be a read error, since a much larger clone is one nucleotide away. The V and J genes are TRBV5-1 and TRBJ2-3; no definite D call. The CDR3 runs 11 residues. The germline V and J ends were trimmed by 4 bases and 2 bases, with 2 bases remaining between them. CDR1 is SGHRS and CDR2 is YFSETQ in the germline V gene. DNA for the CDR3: TGCGCCAGCAGCGCCACAGATACGCAGTATTTT. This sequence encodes CASSATDTQYF.

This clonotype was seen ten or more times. The CDR3 DNA reads as TGTGCCAGCACCCTCCAAGGGGGGGGGACTGAAGCTTTCTTT. Translation: CASTLQGGGTEAFF. The rearrangement uses TRBV7-8 and TRBJ1-1, with D perhaps matching TRBD1 (6 bases). This CDR3 is 14 amino acids long. Germline CDR1 reads SGHVS; CDR2 reads FQNEAQ. The germline V and J ends were trimmed by 7 bases and 5 bases, with 17 bases remaining between them.

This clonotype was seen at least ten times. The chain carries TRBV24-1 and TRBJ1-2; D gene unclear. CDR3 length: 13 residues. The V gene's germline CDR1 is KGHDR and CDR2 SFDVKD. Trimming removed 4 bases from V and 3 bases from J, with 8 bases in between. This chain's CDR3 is CATSDGPDYGYTF. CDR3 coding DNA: TGTGCCACCAGTGACGGTCCGGACTATGGCTACACCTTC.

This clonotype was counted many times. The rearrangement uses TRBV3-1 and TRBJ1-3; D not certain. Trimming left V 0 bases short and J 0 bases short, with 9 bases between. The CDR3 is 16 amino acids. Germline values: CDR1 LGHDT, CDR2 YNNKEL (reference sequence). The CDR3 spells CASSQDWTASGNTIYF. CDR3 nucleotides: TGTGCCAGCAGCCAAGATTGGACCGCCTCTGGAAACACCATATATTTT.

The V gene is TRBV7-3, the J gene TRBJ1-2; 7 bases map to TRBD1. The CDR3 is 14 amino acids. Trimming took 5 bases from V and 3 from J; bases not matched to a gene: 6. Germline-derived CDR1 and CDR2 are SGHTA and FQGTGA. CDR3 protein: CASSPNRGDYGYTF. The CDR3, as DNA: TGTGCCAGCAGCCCGAACAGGGGCGACTATGGCTACACCTTC.

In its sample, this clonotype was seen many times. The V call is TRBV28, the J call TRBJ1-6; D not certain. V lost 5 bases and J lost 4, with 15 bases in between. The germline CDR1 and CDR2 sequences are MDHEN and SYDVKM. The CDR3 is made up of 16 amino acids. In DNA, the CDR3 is TGTGCCAGCAGTCGCACACCGGACGTATATAATTCACCCCTCCACTTT. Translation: CASSRTPDVYNSPLHF.

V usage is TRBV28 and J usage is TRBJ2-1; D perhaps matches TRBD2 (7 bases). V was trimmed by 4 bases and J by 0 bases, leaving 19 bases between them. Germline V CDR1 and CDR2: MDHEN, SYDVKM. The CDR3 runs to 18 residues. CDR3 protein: CASSSLSGGGGSYNEQFF. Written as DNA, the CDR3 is TGTGCCAGCAGTTCCTTGTCTGGGGGAGGGGGCTCCTACAATGAGCAGTTCTTC.

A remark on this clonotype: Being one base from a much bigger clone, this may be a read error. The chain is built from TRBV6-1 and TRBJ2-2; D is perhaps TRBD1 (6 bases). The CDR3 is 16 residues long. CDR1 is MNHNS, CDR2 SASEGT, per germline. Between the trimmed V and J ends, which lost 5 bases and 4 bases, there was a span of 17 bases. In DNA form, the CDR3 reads TGTGCCAGCAGTATCGGGACAAGTACGAGCACCGGGGAGCTGTTTTTT. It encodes CASSIGTSTSTGELFF.

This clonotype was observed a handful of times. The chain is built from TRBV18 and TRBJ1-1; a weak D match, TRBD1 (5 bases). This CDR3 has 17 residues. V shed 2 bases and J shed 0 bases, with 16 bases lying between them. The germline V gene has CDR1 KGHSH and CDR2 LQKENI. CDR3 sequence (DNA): TGTGCCAGCTCACCATTTTCCCGGCCCAGGGTGAACACTGAAGCTTTCTTT. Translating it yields CASSPFSRPRVNTEAFF.

CDR3 amino acids: CASSFGLKMIPSTDTQYF. DNA for the CDR3: TGTGCCAGCAGTTTCGGACTGAAAATGATCCCTAGCACAGATACGCAGTATTTT. This chain uses TRBV12-3 or TRBV12-4 with TRBJ2-3; D is perhaps TRBD2 (5 bases). Deletions cut 3 bases from V and 0 bases from J, with 19 bases between. The CDR3 contains 18 residues.

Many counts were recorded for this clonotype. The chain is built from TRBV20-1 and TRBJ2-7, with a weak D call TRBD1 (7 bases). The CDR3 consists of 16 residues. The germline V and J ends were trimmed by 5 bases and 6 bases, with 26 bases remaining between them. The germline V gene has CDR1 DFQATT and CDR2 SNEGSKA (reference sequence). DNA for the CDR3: TGCAGTGCTGGAATGTGGAGGGGGCAAGACCCGCTCGAGCAGTACTTC. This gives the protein CSAGMWRGQDPLEQYF.

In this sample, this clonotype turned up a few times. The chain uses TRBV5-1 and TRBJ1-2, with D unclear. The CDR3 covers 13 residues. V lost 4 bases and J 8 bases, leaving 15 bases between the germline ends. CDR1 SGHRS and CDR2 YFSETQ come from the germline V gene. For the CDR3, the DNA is TGCGCCAGCAGCCACCTACGAGCTAAGGGCTACACCTTC. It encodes CASSHLRAKGYTF.

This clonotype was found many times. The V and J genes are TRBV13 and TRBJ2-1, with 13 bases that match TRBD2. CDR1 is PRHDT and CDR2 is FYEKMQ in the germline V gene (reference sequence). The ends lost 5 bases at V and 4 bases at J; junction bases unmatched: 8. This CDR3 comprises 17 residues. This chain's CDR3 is CASSRTSGGRIYNEQFF. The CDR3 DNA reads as TGTGCCAGCAGCCGGACTAGCGGGGGAAGAATATACAATGAGCAGTTCTTC.

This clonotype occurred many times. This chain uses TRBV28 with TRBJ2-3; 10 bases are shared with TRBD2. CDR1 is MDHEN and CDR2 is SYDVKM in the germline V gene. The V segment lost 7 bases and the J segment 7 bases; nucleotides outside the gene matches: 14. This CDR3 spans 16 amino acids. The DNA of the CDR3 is TGTGCCAGCAACCCCTGGCTAGCGGGGGCCCGGAATACGCAGTATTTT. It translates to CASNPWLAGARNTQYF.

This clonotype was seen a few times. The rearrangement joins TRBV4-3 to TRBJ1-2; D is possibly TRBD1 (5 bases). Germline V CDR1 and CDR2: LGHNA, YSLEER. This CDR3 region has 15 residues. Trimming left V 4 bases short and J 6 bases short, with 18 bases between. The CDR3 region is CASSPDGGFYNGYTF. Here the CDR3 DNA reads TGCGCCAGCAGCCCGGACGGGGGTTTTTATAATGGCTACACCTTC.

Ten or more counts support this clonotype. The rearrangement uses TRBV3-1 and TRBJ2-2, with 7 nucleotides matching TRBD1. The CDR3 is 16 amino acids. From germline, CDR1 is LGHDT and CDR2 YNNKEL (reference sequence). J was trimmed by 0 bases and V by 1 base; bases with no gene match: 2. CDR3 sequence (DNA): TGTGCCAGCAGCCAAGGGACAGGCTCGAACACCGGGGAGCTGTTTTTT. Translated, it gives CASSQGTGSNTGELFF.

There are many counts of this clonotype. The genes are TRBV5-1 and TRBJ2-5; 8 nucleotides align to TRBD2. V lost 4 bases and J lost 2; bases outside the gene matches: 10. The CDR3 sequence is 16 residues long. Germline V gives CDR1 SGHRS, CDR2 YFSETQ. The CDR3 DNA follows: TGCGCCAGCAGCCCCGGACTAGCCGACGTTCAAGAGACCCAGTACTTC. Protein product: CASSPGLADVQETQYF.

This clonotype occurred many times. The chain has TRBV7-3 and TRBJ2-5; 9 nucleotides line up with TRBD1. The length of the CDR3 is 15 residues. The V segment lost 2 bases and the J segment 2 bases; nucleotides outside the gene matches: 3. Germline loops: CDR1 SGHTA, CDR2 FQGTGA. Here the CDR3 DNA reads TGTGCCAGCAGCTTATTCGGACAGGGGCAAGAGACCCAGTACTTC. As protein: CASSLFGQGQETQYF.

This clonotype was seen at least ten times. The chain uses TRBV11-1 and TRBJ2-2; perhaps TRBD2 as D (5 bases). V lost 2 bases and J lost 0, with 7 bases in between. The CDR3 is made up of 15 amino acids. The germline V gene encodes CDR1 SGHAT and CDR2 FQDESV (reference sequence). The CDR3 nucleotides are TGTGCCAGCAGCTTAACGGGGACGAACACCGGGGAGCTGTTTTTT. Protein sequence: CASSLTGTNTGELFF. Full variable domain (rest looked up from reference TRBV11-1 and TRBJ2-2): EAEVAQSPRYKITEKSQAVAFWCDPISGHATLYWYRQILGQGPELLVQFQDESVVDDSQLPKDRFSAERLKGVDSTLKIQPAELGDSAMYLCASSLTGTNTGELFFGEGSRLTVL.

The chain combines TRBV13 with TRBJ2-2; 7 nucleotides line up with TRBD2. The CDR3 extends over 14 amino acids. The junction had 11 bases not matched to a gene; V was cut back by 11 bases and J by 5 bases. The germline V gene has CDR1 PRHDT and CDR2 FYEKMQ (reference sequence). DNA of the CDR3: TGTGCCTGCCGGGAGCGGGGTAGAACCGGGGAGCTGTTTTTT. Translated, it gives CACRERGRTGELFF.